Listed below are T cell receptor beta chains from one sample, sequenced in a study of blood T cell repertoires in COVID-19. This table comes from immunoSEQ multiplex PCR, and its TCRdb copy is limited to in-frame clones, with some not included. The sample includes 150,000 to 200,000 clones, roughly 87% of them seen just once. The sample consisted of peripheral blood. The receptors were gathered from a woman between 35 and 50 years old with acute or convalescent COVID-19. CDR3s include the opening cysteine and the closing phenylalanine or tryptophan. The order of the fields is V gene, clone size, D gene, J gene, CDR3 DNA, CDR3 protein. The D gene is left open where the match is weak. Size is stated for part of the rows, as once, few or many counts, or as a class when the clone is expanded.

TRBV7-2	NA	NA	TRBJ1-6	TGTGCCAGCAGCTCGAGCGGGGTGAAATGGACACCCCTCCACTTT	CASSSSGVKWTPLHF
TRBV5-1	NA	NA	TRBJ1-1	TGCGCCAGCAGCTGGGGGGGCCTGAACACTGAAGCTTTCTTT	CASSWGGLNTEAFF
TRBV28	once	NA	TRBJ2-1	TGTGCCAGCCTGGCTTACAATGAGCAGTTCTTC	CASLAYNEQFF
TRBV7-8	once	NA	TRBJ2-5	TGTGCCAGCAGCTCGGCCCTAGCCGAGACCCAGTACTTC	CASSSALAETQYF
TRBV28	NA	NA	TRBJ1-2	TGTGCCAGCAGCCTCGGCGGGGGTTGGAGCTATGGCTACACCTTC	CASSLGGGWSYGYTF
TRBV2	NA	NA	TRBJ2-7	TGTGCCAGCAGTAGGACTCCACACGACGAGCAGTACTTC	CASSRTPHDEQYF
TRBV27	NA	NA	TRBJ2-2	TGTGCCAGCAGTTTACCATCGACAGGGAGGGGGGAGCTGTTTTTT	CASSLPSTGRGELFF
TRBV18	NA	TRBD2	TRBJ2-5	TGTGCCAGCTCGCGTGGGGGGGAAGAGACCCAGTACTTC	CASSRGGEETQYF
TRBV18	NA	TRBD1	TRBJ2-7	TGTGCCAGCTCACCGACAACGGGACAGGGGGCACACGAGCAGTACTTC	CASSPTTGQGAHEQYF
TRBV18	few	TRBD2	TRBJ2-5	TGTGCCAGCTCCGGCGGGGTAGCGGGAGAGACCCAGTACTTC	CASSGGVAGETQYF
TRBV2	NA	TRBD1	TRBJ2-1	TGTGCCAGCGGTCTCGGGACAGCTCTGTTCTTC	CASGLGTALFF
TRBV6-1	NA	NA	TRBJ2-7	TGTGCCAGCAGTGCGCAGAAACAGTTTGGCAGGGGCCTTCTGTACGAGCAGTACTTC	CASSAQKQFGRGLLYEQYF
TRBV3-1/TRBV3-2	few	NA	TRBJ1-1	TGTGCCAGCAGCCAACAACCAGTGTCCACTGAAGCTTTCTTT	CASSQQPVSTEAFF
TRBV28	NA	NA	TRBJ1-4	TGTGCCAGCAGTTTAGCCGCCGGGGGAGGGGAAAAACTGTTTTTT	CASSLAAGGGEKLFF
TRBV3-1/TRBV3-2	NA	TRBD1	TRBJ2-6	TGTGCCAGCAGCCAAGAAAGAATAGACGGGGACAGATCCAATGGGGCCAACGTCCTGACTTTC	CASSQERIDGDRSNGANVLTF
TRBV2	NA	NA	TRBJ1-1	TGTGCCAGCAGTGAAGGCAGGGTCCTCACTGAAGCTTTCTTT	CASSEGRVLTEAFF
TRBV18	once	TRBD2	TRBJ2-3	TGTGCCAGCTCACCACCGGCTAGCGGGTGGTCAGATACGCAGTATTTT	CASSPPASGWSDTQYF
TRBV12-3/TRBV12-4	NA	NA	TRBJ1-1	TGTGCCAGCAGTTTGGGCGGGGTCACTGAAGCTTTCTTT	CASSLGGVTEAFF
TRBV5-1	NA	NA	TRBJ1-3	TGCGCCAGCAGCTTGGACAGTCCCACCTCTGGAAACACCATATATTTT	CASSLDSPTSGNTIYF
TRBV7-2	NA	TRBD1	TRBJ1-2	TGTGCCAGCAGCCCATACCGGACAGGGGCCTATGGCTACACCTTC	CASSPYRTGAYGYTF
TRBV18	NA	NA	TRBJ1-4	TGTGCCAGCTCACCTAACAGGGTAGGAGAAAAACTGTTTTTT	CASSPNRVGEKLFF
TRBV7-6	NA	NA	TRBJ1-5	TGTGCCAGCAGTAGGGAACAGGGCAATCAGCCCCAGCATTTT	CASSREQGNQPQHF
TRBV5-1	once	NA	TRBJ2-7	TGCGCCAGCAGAGCAGGGAATACCTACGAGCAGTACTTC	CASRAGNTYEQYF
TRBV5-1	NA	TRBD1	TRBJ1-1	TGCGCCAGCAGCTTCGGACAGGCGAACACTGAAGCTTTCTTT	CASSFGQANTEAFF
TRBV28	NA	TRBD1	TRBJ2-7	TGTGCCAGCACTCCTGCGCCCGGACAGGGGACATCCTACGAGCAGTACTTC	CASTPAPGQGTSYEQYF
TRBV7-7	NA	TRBD1	TRBJ2-3	TGTGCTAGCAGCACCACAGGGGCAGATACGCAGTATTTT	CASSTTGADTQYF
TRBV27	NA	TRBD2	TRBJ2-7	TGTGCCAGCACCCGTAGCGGGGAGGGGGAGCAGTACTTC	CASTRSGEGEQYF
TRBV29-1	NA	TRBD2	TRBJ2-1	TGCAGCGTCGGAACTAGCGGGGATTACAATGAGCAGTTCTTC	CSVGTSGDYNEQFF
TRBV29-1	NA	NA	TRBJ2-7	TGCAGCGTTGAAAGGGGGTCCTACGAGCAGTACTTC	CSVERGSYEQYF
TRBV27	once	TRBD1	TRBJ2-7	TGTGCCAGCAGTTGGGGACAGCGAACAAGTACCTACGAGCAGTACTTC	CASSWGQRTSTYEQYF
TRBV28	NA	NA	TRBJ1-5	TGTGCCAGCAGTTTGGATAGCCCCATCGAGCCCCAGCATTTT	CASSLDSPIEPQHF
TRBV24-1	NA	TRBD1	TRBJ1-2	TGTGCCACCAGTGGCCTCGACAGGGATGGCTACACCTTC	CATSGLDRDGYTF
TRBV5-4	NA	TRBD1	TRBJ1-1	TGTGCCAGCAGCCACCAAACAGGGGGTGACACTGAAGCTTTCTTT	CASSHQTGGDTEAFF
TRBV18	NA	TRBD2	TRBJ2-1	TGTGCCAGCTCACCAACAAGAGGACTAGCGGGGGACAATGAGCAGTTCTTC	CASSPTRGLAGDNEQFF
TRBV5-1	NA	TRBD1	TRBJ2-6	TGCGCCAGCAGCTTGGCGGGCCAGGGGGTTTCTGGGGCCAACGTCCTGACTTTC	CASSLAGQGVSGANVLTF
TRBV4-2	once	NA	TRBJ2-7	TGTGCCAGCAGCCACATACCGGGACTTTTTTCGTACGAGCAGTACTTC	CASSHIPGLFSYEQYF
TRBV27	NA	NA	TRBJ2-3	TGTGCCAGCAAGCTCACCACGACAATTTACAGCACAGATACGCAGTATTTT	CASKLTTTIYSTDTQYF
TRBV2	NA	NA	TRBJ1-5	TGTGCCAGCAGTGAAGGTTATGTCCAGCCCCAGCATTTT	CASSEGYVQPQHF
TRBV12-3/TRBV12-4	NA	NA	TRBJ1-2	TGTGCCAGCAGTTTAGGCCAGGGTTTCGGCTACACCTTC	CASSLGQGFGYTF
TRBV27	NA	TRBD2	TRBJ2-1	TGTGCCAGCAGTTTACGGGGGACTAAGCAGTTCTTC	CASSLRGTKQFF
TRBV28	NA	TRBD1	TRBJ1-6	TGTGCCAGCAGTACACCGACAGGGGTGAGCTCCTATAATTCACCCCTCCACTTT	CASSTPTGVSSYNSPLHF
TRBV7-9	NA	TRBD1	TRBJ1-6	TGTGCCAGCAGCACCACAGGGGTTTCCTATAATTCACCCCTCCACTTT	CASSTTGVSYNSPLHF
TRBV2	NA	NA	TRBJ1-2	TGTGCCAGCACAGGGTCGCCCTTAGACTATGGCTACACCTTC	CASTGSPLDYGYTF
TRBV30	NA	TRBD2	TRBJ2-3	TGTGCCTGGGCCGGGGGGGCCGTAACCACGCAGTATTTT	CAWAGGAVTTQYF
TRBV6-2/TRBV6-3	NA	TRBD1	TRBJ1-1	TGTGCCAGCAGTCCCAACAGGGGGCGAAGCACTGAAGCTTTCTTT	CASSPNRGRSTEAFF
TRBV5-1	NA	NA	TRBJ1-3	TGCGCCAGCAGCTCGTCCCCGGAGGCTGGAAACACCATATATTTT	CASSSSPEAGNTIYF
TRBV3-1/TRBV3-2	once	NA	TRBJ1-4	TGTGCCAGCAGCCAATACGAGGGTGAGGGAGCTAATGAAAAACTGTTTTTT	CASSQYEGEGANEKLFF
TRBV5-1	NA	NA	TRBJ2-7	TGCGCCAGCAGCTTGGATACAGGGACGGAGCTGTACTTC	CASSLDTGTELYF
TRBV3-1/TRBV3-2	once	TRBD1	TRBJ2-3	TGTGCCAGCAGCCAAGATCGGACAGGGACCCGCACAGATACGCAGTATTTT	CASSQDRTGTRTDTQYF
TRBV10-1	NA	NA	TRBJ2-5	TGCGCCAACAGGACCGAACGGGGCCAAGAGACCCAGTACTTC	CANRTERGQETQYF
TRBV6-6	NA	NA	TRBJ1-6	TGTGCCAGCAGTTACAGCGGAGACATCCTTTCACCCCTCCACTTT	CASSYSGDILSPLHF
TRBV7-2	NA	NA	TRBJ1-5	TGTGCCAGCAGCCCCCCCTACAGGCCCCAGCATTTT	CASSPPYRPQHF
TRBV6-5	NA	TRBD1	TRBJ1-1	TGTGCCACCCGAAAAGGGGGCTCCGGCACTGAAGCTTTCTTT	CATRKGGSGTEAFF
TRBV18	few	TRBD1	TRBJ1-6	TGTGCCAGCTCACCGGGACAGGGGGCTTCACCCCTCCACTTT	CASSPGQGASPLHF